This passage covers 26 T cell receptor beta chains from one sample sequenced in a study of T cells in Graves' hyperthyroidism and ophthalmopathy. TCR beta CDR3 regions were amplified from RNA transcripts. With the HTBI primer set, the TCR CDR3 went through a first round of RT-PCR. TCRdb reanalysed the multiplex PCR reads using MiXCR and keeps one entry per CDR3 protein. The profile covers more than 500,000 distinct CDR3 sequences, with roughly 15% appearing a single time and around 4.5% taken by the ten largest. The sample was blood. All receptors derive from a woman in her 40s with Graves' ophthalmopathy.

This clonotype was observed at least ten times. The V and J genes are TRBV29-1 and TRBJ2-5; D remains unclear. The CDR3 totals 10 residues. Looked up from germline, CDR1 is SQVTM and CDR2 is ANQGSEA. V was cut by 3 bases and J by 5 bases, with 4 bases left in between. In DNA, the CDR3 is TGCAGCGTTGATTGGGAGACCCAGTACTTC. This codes for CSVDWETQYF. The full variable domain, completed using reference TRBV29-1 and TRBJ2-5, is SAVISQKPSRDICQRGTSLTIQCQVDSQVTMMFWYRQQPGQSLTLIATANQGSEATYESGFVIDKFPISRPNLTFSTLTVSNMSPEDSSIYLCSVDWETQYFGPGTRLLVL.

This clonotype was counted many times. The chain has TRBV12-3 or TRBV12-4 and TRBJ1-1; D gene uncertain. This CDR3 has 16 residues. With 2 bases removed from V and 1 base from J, the gap between germline ends came to 14 bases. CDR3 residues: CASSLRIEVPNTEAFF. CDR3 in DNA: TGTGCCAGCAGTTTACGAATCGAGGTCCCGAACACTGAAGCTTTCTTT.

The chain employs TRBV6-1 and TRBJ2-3, with TRBD2 matching over 8 bases. The germline V gene has CDR1 MNHNS and CDR2 SASEGT. J lost 6 bases, V lost 6 bases, and 14 bases had no gene match. The CDR3 runs to 16 residues. The chain's CDR3 is CASSPVGGLGVDTQYF. Here the CDR3 DNA reads TGTGCCAGCAGCCCCGTCGGGGGACTAGGAGTTGATACGCAGTATTTT.

There are many counts of this clonotype. The chain links TRBV24-1 to TRBJ2-5; TRBD2 agrees at 7 bases. Germline CDR1 and CDR2: KGHDR and SFDVKD. This CDR3 is built from 16 residues. V shed 1 base, J shed 5 bases, and the junction held 9 bases outside the gene matches. CDR3 coding DNA: TGTGCCACCAGTGATTTTGGGGAGGGAACAAAGGAGACCCAGTACTTC. As protein: CATSDFGEGTKETQYF.

This clonotype was observed at least ten times. The chain employs TRBV7-8 and TRBJ1-3; no firm D call. This CDR3 region has 13 residues. Germline V gives CDR1 SGHVS, CDR2 FQNEAQ. V was shortened by 5 bases and J by 7 bases, with 12 bases between the two germline ends. The CDR3 region is CASSQFPWNTIYF. DNA of the CDR3: TGTGCCAGCAGCCAGTTTCCCTGGAACACCATATATTTT.

This clonotype was recorded at least ten times. This CDR3 reads CASSPGYGNYGYTF. The DNA for the CDR3 is TGTGCCAGCAGTCCCGGGTACGGGAACTATGGCTACACCTTC. The chain links TRBV6-1 to TRBJ1-2; D call uncertain. The CDR3 contains 14 residues. Between the trimmed V and J ends, which lost 5 bases and 2 bases, there was a span of 12 bases. The V gene's germline CDR1 is MNHNS and CDR2 SASEGT.

This clonotype has a count of ten or more. V and J are TRBV20-1 and TRBJ2-7; D could derive from TRBD1 or TRBD2 (5 bases each). V lost 5 bases and J 3 bases, leaving 14 bases between the germline ends. This CDR3 comprises 13 residues. Germline CDR1 DFQATT, CDR2 SNEGSKA (reference sequence). Written as DNA, the CDR3 is TGCAGTGCTGGACGGGGCGGGTACTACGAGCAGTACTTC. Residues: CSAGRGGYYEQYF.

This chain connects TRBV19 to TRBJ1-5, with TRBD1 identical over 7 bases. The J segment lost 8 bases and the V segment lost 7 bases, leaving 11 bases of the junction unmatched. Germline CDR1 is LNHDA and CDR2 is SQIVND (reference sequence). There are 14 residues in the CDR3. CDR3 bases: TGTGCCAGTAAAGGGGAGGACAGGAGAGAGCCCCAGCATTTT. Translated, it gives CASKGEDRREPQHF.

This chain links TRBV28 with TRBJ1-4; tentatively, D is TRBD1 (5 bases). The V gene's germline CDR1 is MDHEN and CDR2 SYDVKM. Trimming cost V 6 bases and J 7 bases, with 24 bases left between them. This CDR3 contains 17 residues. CDR3 sequence: CASSILQWGSSSEKLFF. CDR3 nucleotides: TGTGCCAGCAGCATACTACAGTGGGGGTCGAGTAGTGAAAAACTGTTTTTT.

The rearrangement uses TRBV9 and TRBJ2-7; D is possibly TRBD2 (6 bases). Germline CDR1 and CDR2: SGDLS and YYNGEE. This CDR3 has 15 amino acids. V was clipped by 3 bases and J by 2 bases, with 15 bases between them. The CDR3 DNA is TGTGCCAGCAGCGCTACTGGGGAGGTGACCTACGAGCAGTACTTC. Translating it yields CASSATGEVTYEQYF.

This clonotype was counted ten times or more. The chain has TRBV2 and TRBJ1-1; D gene ambiguous. The CDR3 covers 13 residues. Germline loops: CDR1 SNHLY, CDR2 FYNNEI. Trimming took off 11 bases at V and 3 bases at J, with 16 bases between the two ends. In DNA form, the CDR3 reads TGTGCCTGTCACATCCTGAGGGACACTGAAGCTTTCTTT. Translation gives CACHILRDTEAFF.

This clonotype was seen only a few times. This chain joins TRBV6-1 and TRBJ2-7; tentatively, D is TRBD1 (7 bases). The CDR3 length is 16 residues. Germline V CDR1 and CDR2: MNHNS, SASEGT. Trimming took 2 bases from V and 2 from J, leaving 16 bases between them. This CDR3 is CASSEIPAGQPYEQYF. CDR3 DNA sequence: TGTGCCAGCAGTGAAATCCCCGCGGGACAGCCCTACGAGCAGTACTTC.

V usage is TRBV12-3 or TRBV12-4 and J usage is TRBJ1-6, with TRBD1 matching 7 bases. Losses at the gene ends were 5 bases for V and 10 bases for J; bases not matched to a gene: 8. This CDR3 has 14 amino acids. CDR3 amino acids: CASSNTGATSPLHF. CDR3 in DNA: TGTGCCAGCAGTAATACAGGGGCCACCTCACCCCTCCACTTT.

This clonotype was observed many times. This rearrangement joins TRBV29-1 to TRBJ2-7; TRBD2 agrees at 9 bases. The CDR3 is 15 amino acids. The trim removed 3 bases at V and 3 bases at J, leaving 9 bases unmatched. Germline CDR1 is SQVTM and CDR2 is ANQGSEA. The CDR3 DNA reads as TGCAGCGTTGAGCCGGGAGCGGGAGGCAACTACGAGCAGTACTTC. Its translation is CSVEPGAGGNYEQYF.

This clonotype was counted a few times. The V gene is TRBV7-2, the J gene TRBJ2-7; D is unclear. The CDR3 has 14 residues. V lost 2 bases and J 2 bases, leaving 10 bases between the germline ends. Germline loops: CDR1 SGHTA, CDR2 FQGNSA. The chain's CDR3 is CASSLQSGAYEQYF. In DNA form, the CDR3 reads TGTGCCAGCAGCTTACAAAGTGGCGCCTACGAGCAGTACTTC.

The genes are TRBV12-3 or TRBV12-4 and TRBJ1-2; TRBD1 aligns across 8 bases. Trimming removed 5 bases from V and 5 bases from J; junction bases left unmatched: 7. The length of the CDR3 is 14 residues. In DNA, the CDR3 is TGTGCCAGCAGTCCCGACCGACAGGGGTATGGCTACACCTTC. It translates to CASSPDRQGYGYTF.

This clonotype was observed many times. The CDR3: CASSLVGTAETQYF. The CDR3 DNA follows: TGTGCCAGCAGTTTAGTTGGGACAGCAGAGACCCAGTACTTC. The V and J genes are TRBV28 and TRBJ2-5; 7 bases agree with TRBD1. The V and J ends lost 2 bases and 4 bases, in that order; junction bases with no gene match: 4. Germline V lookup: CDR1 MDHEN, CDR2 SYDVKM. The CDR3 has 14 residues.

This chain connects TRBV12-3 or TRBV12-4 to TRBJ2-3; D remains unclear. Trimming pared 3 bases from V and 1 base from J, leaving 11 bases between. CDR3 size: 15 residues. In DNA, the CDR3 is TGTGCCAGCAGTTTTGGGTTTGGGGGCACAGATACGCAGTATTTT. This codes for CASSFGFGGTDTQYF.

This clonotype was recorded at least ten times. This chain uses TRBV6-1 with TRBJ1-1; TRBD1 agrees at 7 bases. Trimming cost V 2 bases and J 3 bases; bases outside gene matches: 12. The CDR3 has 17 residues. CDR1 is MNHNS, CDR2 SASEGT, per germline. The CDR3 coding sequence is TGTGCCAGCAGTGAACTTAGAGGGGGCGGTAGGGACACTGAAGCTTTCTTT. This sequence encodes CASSELRGGGRDTEAFF.

This clonotype was seen many times. The chain recombines TRBV19 with TRBJ1-5; 9 nucleotides align to TRBD1. CDR1 LNHDA and CDR2 SQIVND come from the germline V gene (reference sequence). J was trimmed by 7 bases and V by 1 base; bases with no gene match: 5. The CDR3 covers 15 residues. DNA of the CDR3: TGTGCCAGTAGTATAGCGGACAGGGGAAGACAGCCCCAGCATTTT. Protein: CASSIADRGRQPQHF. Full variable domain (outside the CDR3, taken from reference TRBV19 and TRBJ1-5): DGGITQSPKYLFRKEGQNVTLSCEQNLNHDAMYWYRQDPGQGLRLIYYSQIVNDFQKGDIAEGYSVSREKKESFPLTVTSAQKNPTAFYLCASSIADRGRQPQHFGDGTRLSIL.

Many counts were recorded for this clonotype. The rearrangement links TRBV28 to TRBJ1-2; no firm D call. Trimming left V 3 bases short and J 7 bases short, with 9 bases between. The CDR3 spans 12 residues. The V gene's germline CDR1 is MDHEN and CDR2 SYDVKM. The CDR3 region is CASSFGVSGYTF. The CDR3 DNA reads as TGTGCCAGCAGTTTCGGGGTTTCTGGCTACACCTTC.

The chain couples TRBV28 to TRBJ1-2; 10 nucleotides agree with TRBD1. The CDR3 spans 15 residues. Germline CDR1 and CDR2: MDHEN and SYDVKM. V was pared by 5 bases and J by 8 bases, with 11 bases of the junction left unmatched. The CDR3: CASSEAGQGSYGYTF. DNA for the CDR3: TGTGCCAGCAGTGAAGCGGGACAGGGGTCGTACGGCTACACCTTC.

This clonotype was detected ten times or more. The V and J genes are TRBV2 and TRBJ2-2; 11 nucleotides agree with TRBD1. The CDR3 extends over 15 amino acids. The V gene's germline CDR1 is SNHLY and CDR2 FYNNEI. J was trimmed by 5 bases and V by 3 bases; bases with no gene match: 2. The CDR3 region has the DNA TGTGCCAGCAGTGACGGGACAGGGGGTACCGGGGAGCTGTTTTTT. The encoded protein is CASSDGTGGTGELFF.

This clonotype was counted ten times or more. The chain couples TRBV12-3 or TRBV12-4 to TRBJ1-5; the D gene is possibly TRBD1 (6 bases). Trimming shortened V by 3 bases and J by 4 bases, and 13 bases separated the two germline ends. The CDR3 is 15 residues long. The DNA of the CDR3 is TGTGCCAGCAGTTTCGGGGGCGGAGGTAATCAGCCCCAGCATTTT. Protein: CASSFGGGGNQPQHF.

In its sample, this clonotype was seen many times. The chain is built from TRBV19 and TRBJ1-5, with D uncertain. This CDR3 spans 12 amino acids. The germline V gene has CDR1 LNHDA and CDR2 SQIVND (reference sequence). Trimming left V 7 bases short and J 3 bases short, with 7 bases between. CDR3 protein: CASNADNQPQHF. CDR3 bases: TGTGCCAGTAATGCCGACAATCAGCCCCAGCATTTT.

This clonotype has a count of ten or more. This chain connects TRBV12-3 or TRBV12-4 to TRBJ2-3; possible D gene TRBD1, 7 bases. V was pared by 7 bases and J by 6 bases, with 17 bases between. This CDR3 region has 14 residues. The CDR3 loop reads CASTTTTGRDTQYF. Written as DNA, the CDR3 is TGTGCCAGCACCACGACGACAGGGAGGGATACGCAGTATTTT.